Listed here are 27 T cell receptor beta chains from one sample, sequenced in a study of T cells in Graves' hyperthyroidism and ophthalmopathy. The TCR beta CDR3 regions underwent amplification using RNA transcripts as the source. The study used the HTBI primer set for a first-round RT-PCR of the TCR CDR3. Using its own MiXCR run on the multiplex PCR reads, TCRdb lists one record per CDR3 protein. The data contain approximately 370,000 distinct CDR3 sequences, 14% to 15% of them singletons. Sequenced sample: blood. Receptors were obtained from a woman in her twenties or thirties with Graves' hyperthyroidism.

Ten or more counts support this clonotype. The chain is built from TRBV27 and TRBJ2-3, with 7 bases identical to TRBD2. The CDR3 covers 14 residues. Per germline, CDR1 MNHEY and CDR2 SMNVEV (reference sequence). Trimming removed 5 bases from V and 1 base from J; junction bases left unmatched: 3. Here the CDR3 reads CASSVLAGTDTQYF. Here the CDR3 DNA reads TGTGCCAGCAGTGTCCTAGCGGGCACAGATACGCAGTATTTT.

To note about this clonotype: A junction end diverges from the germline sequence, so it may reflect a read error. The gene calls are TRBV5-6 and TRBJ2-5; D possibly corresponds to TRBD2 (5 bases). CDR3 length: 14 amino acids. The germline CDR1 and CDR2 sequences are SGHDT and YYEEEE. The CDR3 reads CASSLRGNQETRYF. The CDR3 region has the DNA TGTGCCAGCAGCTTGAGAGGGAACCAAGAGACCCGGTACTTC.

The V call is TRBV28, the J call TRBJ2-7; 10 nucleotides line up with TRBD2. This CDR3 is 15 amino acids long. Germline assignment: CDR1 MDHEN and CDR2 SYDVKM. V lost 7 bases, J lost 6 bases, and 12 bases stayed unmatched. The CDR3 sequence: CASTAMTSGPCEQYF. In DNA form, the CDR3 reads TGTGCCAGCACGGCAATGACTAGCGGGCCCTGCGAGCAGTACTTC. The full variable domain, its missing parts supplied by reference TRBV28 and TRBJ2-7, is DVKVTQSSRYLVKRTGEKVFLECVQDMDHENMFWYRQDPGLGLRLIYFSYDVKMKEKGDIPEGYSVSREKKERFSLILESASTNQTSMYLCASTAMTSGPCEQYFGPGTRLTVT.

CDR3 in DNA: TGCAGTGCTAGACATCAGGGTGCCAACTATGGCTACACCTTC. Translated, it gives CSARHQGANYGYTF. This rearrangement joins TRBV20-1 to TRBJ1-2; weak D call: TRBD1 (5 bases). Trimming took 2 bases from V and 2 from J, leaving 12 bases between them. The CDR3 covers 14 residues. The germline gives CDR1 DFQATT, CDR2 SNEGSKA (reference sequence).

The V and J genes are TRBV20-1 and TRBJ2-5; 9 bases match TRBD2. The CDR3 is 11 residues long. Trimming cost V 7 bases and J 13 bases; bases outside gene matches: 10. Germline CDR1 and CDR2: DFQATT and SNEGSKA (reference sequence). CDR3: CSVLPLREGYF. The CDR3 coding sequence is TGCAGTGTGTTGCCCCTGCGGGAGGGGTACTTC.

CDR3 in amino acids: CASSPRGRGYEQYF. In DNA form, the CDR3 reads TGTGCCAGCAGTCCCCGCGGCAGGGGTTACGAGCAGTACTTC. The chain combines TRBV28 with TRBJ2-7; a possible D gene is TRBD1 (6 bases). Germline V gives CDR1 MDHEN, CDR2 SYDVKM. CDR3 length: 14 residues. Trimming shortened V by 5 bases and J by 4 bases, and 15 bases separated the two germline ends. Looking up the rest from reference TRBV28 and TRBJ2-7 gives the full variable domain: DVKVTQSSRYLVKRTGEKVFLECVQDMDHENMFWYRQDPGLGLRLIYFSYDVKMKEKGDIPEGYSVSREKKERFSLILESASTNQTSMYLCASSPRGRGYEQYFGPGTRLTVT.

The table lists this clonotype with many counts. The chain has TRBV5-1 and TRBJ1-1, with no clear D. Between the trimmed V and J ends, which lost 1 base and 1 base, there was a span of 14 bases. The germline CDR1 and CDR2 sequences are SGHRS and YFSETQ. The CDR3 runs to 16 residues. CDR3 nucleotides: TGCGCCAGCAGCTTGTCCCAGGATAGAGGGAACACTGAAGCTTTCTTT. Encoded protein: CASSLSQDRGNTEAFF.

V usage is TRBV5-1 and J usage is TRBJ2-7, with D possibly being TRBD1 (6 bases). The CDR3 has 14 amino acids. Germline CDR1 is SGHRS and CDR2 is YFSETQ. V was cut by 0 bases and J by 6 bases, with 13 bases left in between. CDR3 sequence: CASSLGVGGGEQYF. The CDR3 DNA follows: TGCGCCAGCAGCTTGGGGGTAGGGGGTGGCGAGCAGTACTTC.

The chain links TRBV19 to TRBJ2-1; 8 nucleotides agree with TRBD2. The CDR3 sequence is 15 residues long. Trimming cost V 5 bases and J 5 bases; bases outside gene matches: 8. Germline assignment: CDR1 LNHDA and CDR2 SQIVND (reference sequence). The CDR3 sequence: CASSPQAGAHNEQFF. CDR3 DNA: TGTGCCAGTAGTCCTCAAGCGGGAGCCCACAATGAGCAGTTCTTC.

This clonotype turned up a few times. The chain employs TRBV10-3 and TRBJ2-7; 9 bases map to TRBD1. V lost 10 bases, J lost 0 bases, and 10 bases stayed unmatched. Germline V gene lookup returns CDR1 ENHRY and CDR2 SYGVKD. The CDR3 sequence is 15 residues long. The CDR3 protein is CATGAGTGISYEQYF. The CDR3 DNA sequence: TGTGCCACCGGAGCCGGGACAGGGATCTCCTACGAGCAGTACTTC.

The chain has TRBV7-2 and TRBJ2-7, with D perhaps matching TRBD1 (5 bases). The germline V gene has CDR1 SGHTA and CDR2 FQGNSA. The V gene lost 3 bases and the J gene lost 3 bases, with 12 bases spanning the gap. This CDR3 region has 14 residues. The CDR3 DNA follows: TGTGCCAGCAGCTTTCAGGGATTGGGCTACGAGCAGTACTTC. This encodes CASSFQGLGYEQYF.

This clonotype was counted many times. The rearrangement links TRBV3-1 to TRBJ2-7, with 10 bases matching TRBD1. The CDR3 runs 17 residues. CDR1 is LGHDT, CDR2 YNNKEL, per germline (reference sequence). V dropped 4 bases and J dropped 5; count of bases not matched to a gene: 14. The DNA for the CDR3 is TGTGCCAGCAGCCCGGTAATCCGACAGGGGGCGACGCACGAGCAGTACTTC. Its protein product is CASSPVIRQGATHEQYF.

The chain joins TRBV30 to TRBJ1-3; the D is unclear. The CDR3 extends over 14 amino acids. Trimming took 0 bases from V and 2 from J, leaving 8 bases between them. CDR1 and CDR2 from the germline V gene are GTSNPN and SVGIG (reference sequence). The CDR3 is CAWSVPRTGNTIYF. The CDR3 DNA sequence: TGTGCCTGGAGTGTACCCCGAACTGGAAACACCATATATTTT.

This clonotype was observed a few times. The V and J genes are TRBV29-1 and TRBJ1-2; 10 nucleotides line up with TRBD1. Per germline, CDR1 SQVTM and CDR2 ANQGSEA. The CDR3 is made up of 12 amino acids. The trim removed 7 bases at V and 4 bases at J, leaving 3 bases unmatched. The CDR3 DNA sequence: TGCAGCGCAGGGACAGGGGCCTATGGCTACACCTTC. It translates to CSAGTGAYGYTF.

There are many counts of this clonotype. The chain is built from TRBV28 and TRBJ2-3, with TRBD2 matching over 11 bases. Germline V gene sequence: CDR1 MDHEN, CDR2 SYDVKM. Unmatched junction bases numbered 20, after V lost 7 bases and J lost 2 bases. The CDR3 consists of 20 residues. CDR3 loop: CASTHSRTSGRPHPTDTQYF. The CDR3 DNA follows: TGTGCCAGCACTCACTCAAGGACTAGCGGGCGACCCCACCCCACAGATACGCAGTATTTT.

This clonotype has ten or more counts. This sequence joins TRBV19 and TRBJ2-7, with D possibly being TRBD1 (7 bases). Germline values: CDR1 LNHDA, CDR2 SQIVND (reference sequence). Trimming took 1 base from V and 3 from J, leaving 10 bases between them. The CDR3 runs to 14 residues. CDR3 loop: CASSIGQGGYEQYF. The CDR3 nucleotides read TGTGCCAGTAGTATAGGACAGGGAGGCTACGAGCAGTACTTC.

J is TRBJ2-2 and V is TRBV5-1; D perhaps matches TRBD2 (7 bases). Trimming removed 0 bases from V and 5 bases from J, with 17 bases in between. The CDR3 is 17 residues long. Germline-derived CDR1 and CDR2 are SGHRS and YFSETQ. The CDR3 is CASSLGGGRKVTGELFF. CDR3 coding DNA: TGCGCCAGCAGCTTGGGCGGGGGCAGGAAAGTGACCGGGGAGCTGTTTTTT.

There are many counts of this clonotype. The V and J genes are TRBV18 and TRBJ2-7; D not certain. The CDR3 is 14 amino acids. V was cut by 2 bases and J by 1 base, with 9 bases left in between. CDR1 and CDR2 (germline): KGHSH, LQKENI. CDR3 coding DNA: TGTGCCAGCTCACCAGGGCGGAGATCCTACGAGCAGTACTTC. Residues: CASSPGRRSYEQYF.

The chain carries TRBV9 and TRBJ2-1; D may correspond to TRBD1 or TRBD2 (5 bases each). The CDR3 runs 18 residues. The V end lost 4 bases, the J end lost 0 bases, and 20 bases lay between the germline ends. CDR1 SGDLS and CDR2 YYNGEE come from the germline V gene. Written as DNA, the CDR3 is TGTGCCAGCAGCCCATGGGACCATGAGTCCTCCTCCTACAATGAGCAGTTCTTC. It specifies CASSPWDHESSSYNEQFF.

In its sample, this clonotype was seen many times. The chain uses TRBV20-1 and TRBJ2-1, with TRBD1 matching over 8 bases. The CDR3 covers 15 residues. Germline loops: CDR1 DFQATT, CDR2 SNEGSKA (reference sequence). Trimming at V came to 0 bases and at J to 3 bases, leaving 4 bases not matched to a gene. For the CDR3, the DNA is TGCAGTGCTAGAGATTCCGGGACAGGCTACAATGAGCAGTTCTTC. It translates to CSARDSGTGYNEQFF.

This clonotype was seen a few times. The CDR3 nucleotides read TGTGCCAGCAGCTTAGCCCCTGCATCGACAGACTACACCTACGAGCAGTACTTC. This encodes CASSLAPASTDYTYEQYF. The genes are TRBV7-6 and TRBJ2-7, with D perhaps assigned TRBD1 or TRBD2 (5 bases each). Deletions cut 0 bases from V and 2 bases from J, with 20 bases between. The CDR3 has 18 residues. Germline lookup yields CDR1 SGHVS and CDR2 FNYEAQ.

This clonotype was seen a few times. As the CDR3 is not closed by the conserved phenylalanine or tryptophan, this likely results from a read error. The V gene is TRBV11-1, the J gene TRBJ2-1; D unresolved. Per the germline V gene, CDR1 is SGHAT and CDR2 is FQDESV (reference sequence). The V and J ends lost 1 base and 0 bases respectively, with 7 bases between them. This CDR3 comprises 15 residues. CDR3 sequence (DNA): TGTGCCAGCAGCTTAGTGTCTAACTCCTACAATGAGCAGTTCCTC. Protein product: CASSLVSNSYNEQFL.

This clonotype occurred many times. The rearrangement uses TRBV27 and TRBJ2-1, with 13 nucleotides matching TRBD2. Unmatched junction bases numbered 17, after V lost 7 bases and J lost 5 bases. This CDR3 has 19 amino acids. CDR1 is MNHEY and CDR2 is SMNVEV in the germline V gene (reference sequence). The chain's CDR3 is CASTKQGGTSGTGDNEQFF. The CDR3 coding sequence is TGTGCCAGCACAAAACAGGGAGGGACTAGCGGGACCGGAGACAATGAGCAGTTCTTC.

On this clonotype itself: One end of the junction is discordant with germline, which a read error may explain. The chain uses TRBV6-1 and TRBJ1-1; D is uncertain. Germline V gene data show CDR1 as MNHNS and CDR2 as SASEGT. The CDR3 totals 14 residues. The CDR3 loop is CASRPDSWNTEASF. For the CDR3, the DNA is TGTGCCAGCAGGCCAGATTCGTGGAACACTGAAGCTTCCTTT.

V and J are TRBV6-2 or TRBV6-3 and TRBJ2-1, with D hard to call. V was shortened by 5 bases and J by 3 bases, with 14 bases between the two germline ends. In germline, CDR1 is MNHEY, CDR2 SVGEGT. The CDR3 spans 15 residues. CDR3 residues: CASSPSRVFYNEQFF. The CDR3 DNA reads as TGTGCCAGCAGTCCAAGCCGGGTCTTCTACAATGAGCAGTTCTTC.

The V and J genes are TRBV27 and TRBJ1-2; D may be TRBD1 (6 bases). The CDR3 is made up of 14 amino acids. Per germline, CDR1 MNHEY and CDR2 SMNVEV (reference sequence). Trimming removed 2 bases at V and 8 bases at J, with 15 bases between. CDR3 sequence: CASSLLRGDRGYTF. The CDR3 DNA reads TGTGCCAGCAGTTTACTGAGGGGGGACCGGGGCTACACCTTC.

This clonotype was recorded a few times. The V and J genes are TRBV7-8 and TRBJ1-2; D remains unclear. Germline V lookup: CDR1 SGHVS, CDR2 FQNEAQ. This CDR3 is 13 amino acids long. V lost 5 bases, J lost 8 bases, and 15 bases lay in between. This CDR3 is CASSHGPRRGYTF. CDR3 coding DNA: TGTGCCAGCAGCCACGGACCCCGGAGGGGCTACACCTTC.